These 25 T cell receptor beta chains originate from one sample sequenced in a study of cytomegalovirus exposure and HLA in healthy donors. Measured with immunoSEQ multiplex PCR; TCRdb has only the in-frame clones, and not every one. This sample carries about 70,000 clones, approximately 95% of them seen once, and the ten largest clones take 1.5% to 1.8%. What was sequenced was PBMCs. Source of these receptors: a man younger than 35 in good health and CMV-seropositive.

The chain recombines TRBV28 with TRBJ1-2; D gene uncertain. CDR1 and CDR2 (germline): MDHEN, SYDVKM. The CDR3 is 17 amino acids. The V end was cut by 5 bases, the J end by 4 bases, with 23 bases between. For the CDR3, the DNA is TGTGCCAGCAGTCCTTTCAATCAGTACAGCCTTCTCTATGGCTACACCTTC. Amino acids: CASSPFNQYSLLYGYTF.

The chain couples TRBV19 to TRBJ2-5; 10 bases are shared with TRBD2. V lost 3 bases, J lost 0 bases, and 10 bases stayed unmatched. This CDR3 spans 18 amino acids. Per the germline V gene, CDR1 is LNHDA and CDR2 is SQIVND (reference sequence). The CDR3 here is CASSIALAGSSYQETQYF. The CDR3 region has the DNA TGTGCCAGTAGTATCGCACTAGCGGGATCTTCTTACCAAGAGACCCAGTACTTC. Variable domain in full (rest from reference TRBV19 and TRBJ2-5): DGGITQSPKYLFRKEGQNVTLSCEQNLNHDAMYWYRQDPGQGLRLIYYSQIVNDFQKGDIAEGYSVSREKKESFPLTVTSAQKNPTAFYLCASSIALAGSSYQETQYFGPGTRLLVL.

Note on this clone: The same CDR3 arises from other DNA sequences in this sample as well. The chain has TRBV5-1 and TRBJ2-7; no definite D call. Germline V gene lookup returns CDR1 SGHRS and CDR2 YFSETQ. This CDR3 spans 13 amino acids. Trimming cost V 0 bases and J 0 bases, with 4 bases left between them. The CDR3 region is CASSLGSSYEQYF. The CDR3 region has the DNA TGCGCCAGCAGCTTGGGCAGCTCCTACGAGCAGTACTTC. Looking up the rest from reference TRBV5-1 and TRBJ2-7 gives the full variable domain: KAGVTQTPRYLIKTRGQQVTLSCSPISGHRSVSWYQQTPGQGLQFLFEYFSETQRNKGNFPGRFSGRQFSNSRSEMNVSTLELGDSALYLCASSLGSSYEQYFGPGTRLTVT.

V is TRBV5-6 and J is TRBJ2-5, with D possibly being TRBD2 (6 bases). CDR3 length equals 13 residues. Germline V CDR1 and CDR2: SGHDT, YYEEEE. Deletions cut 4 bases from V and 5 bases from J, with 12 bases between. The CDR3 DNA sequence: TGTGCCAGCAGCCAATGGGACTTGGAGACCCAGTACTTC. Its translation is CASSQWDLETQYF.

The chain recombines TRBV28 with TRBJ2-7, with D tentatively TRBD1 (6 bases). The CDR3 length is 13 residues. V was trimmed by 6 bases and J by 0 bases, leaving 9 bases between them. Germline V gene sequence: CDR1 MDHEN, CDR2 SYDVKM. CDR3 protein: CASRVGGSYEQYF. CDR3 coding DNA: TGTGCCAGCAGAGTAGGGGGCTCCTACGAGCAGTACTTC.

The CDR3: CASSPDRTKATQYF. The CDR3 coding sequence is TGTGCCAGCAGCCCTGACAGGACGAAAGCTACGCAGTATTTT. This sequence joins TRBV7-3 and TRBJ2-3; D may be TRBD1 (6 bases). Trimming stripped 5 bases from V and 8 bases from J, with 17 bases between. Germline CDR1 is SGHTA and CDR2 is FQGTGA. The CDR3 loop spans 14 amino acids. The variable domain in full, completed from reference TRBV7-3 and TRBJ2-3, reads GAGVSQTPSNKVTEKGKYVELRCDPISGHTALYWYRQSLGQGPEFLIYFQGTGAADDSGLPNDRFFAVRPEGSVSTLKIQRTERGDSAVYLCASSPDRTKATQYFGPGTRLTVL.

The chain combines TRBV6-5 with TRBJ1-1; 7 nucleotides match TRBD1. Germline V lookup: CDR1 MNHEY, CDR2 SVGAGI. The CDR3 covers 14 residues. V was pared by 6 bases and J by 5 bases, with 9 bases of the junction left unmatched. The DNA for the CDR3 is TGTGCCAGCAGAACACAGGGGTTTTTTACTGAAGCTTTCTTT. As protein: CASRTQGFFTEAFF.

The gene calls are TRBV6-4 and TRBJ2-1; no reliable D call. CDR1 and CDR2 (germline): MRHNA, SNTAGT. The CDR3 spans 15 residues. Trimming took 6 bases from V and 3 from J, leaving 15 bases between them. This chain's CDR3 is CASSGSATDYNEQFF. Here the CDR3 DNA reads TGTGCCAGCAGCGGAAGCGCAACCGACTACAATGAGCAGTTCTTC.

This chain connects TRBV11-3 to TRBJ2-5, with a tentative D call TRBD1 (6 bases). This CDR3 comprises 13 residues. Germline lookup yields CDR1 SGHNT and CDR2 YENEEA. The V end was cut by 5 bases, the J end by 3 bases, with 10 bases between. CDR3 DNA sequence: TGTGCCAGCAGCCCGGGACATAAAGAGACCCAGTACTTC. Its translation is CASSPGHKETQYF.

The CDR3 protein is CSVDTGQVFYF. The CDR3 DNA reads TGCAGCGTAGATACCGGACAGGTCTTCTATTTT. The chain joins TRBV29-1 to TRBJ1-3; 7 nucleotides line up with TRBD1. The germline V gene has CDR1 SQVTM and CDR2 ANQGSEA. The CDR3 spans 11 residues. With 6 bases clipped from V and 16 bases from J, the junction kept 12 bases outside the gene matches.

The chain joins TRBV11-1 to TRBJ2-1; D may be TRBD1 (7 bases). The CDR3 is 15 amino acids. The ends were cut back, 1 base at V and 6 bases at J, with 13 bases in the middle. Germline loops: CDR1 SGHAT, CDR2 FQDESV (reference sequence). CDR3 nucleotides: TGTGCCAGCAGCTTAGGTCAGGGGGGATTCAATGAGCAGTTCTTC. This encodes CASSLGQGGFNEQFF. The full variable domain, with the rest looked up from reference TRBV11-1 and TRBJ2-1, is EAEVAQSPRYKITEKSQAVAFWCDPISGHATLYWYRQILGQGPELLVQFQDESVVDDSQLPKDRFSAERLKGVDSTLKIQPAELGDSAMYLCASSLGQGGFNEQFFGPGTRLTVL.

This sequence joins TRBV9 and TRBJ1-1, with 7 bases that match TRBD1. After removal of 4 bases from V and 7 bases from J, the junction contained 10 bases not matched to a gene. CDR3 length: 14 amino acids. Germline loops: CDR1 SGDLS, CDR2 YYNGEE. CDR3 DNA: TGTGCCAGCAGCCCCAGACAGGGTATGGGTGAAGCTTTCTTT. Its translation is CASSPRQGMGEAFF. Full variable domain (missing parts from reference TRBV9 and TRBJ1-1): DSGVTQTPKHLITATGQRVTLRCSPRSGDLSVYWYQQSLDQGLQFLIQYYNGEERAKGNILERFSAQQFPDLHSELNLSSLELGDSALYFCASSPRQGMGEAFFGQGTRLTVV.

V gene TRBV5-6 combines with J gene TRBJ2-7, with 8 bases matching TRBD1. The CDR3 covers 15 residues. V dropped 4 bases and J dropped 6; count of bases not matched to a gene: 12. CDR1 and CDR2 (germline): SGHDT, YYEEEE. CDR3 DNA sequence: TGTGCCAGCAGCGGATCCCGGGACAGGACGGGCGAGCAGTACTTC. As protein: CASSGSRDRTGEQYF.

V is TRBV7-3 and J is TRBJ2-2, with a weak D call TRBD1 (6 bases). This CDR3 is built from 21 residues. The ends were cut back, 1 base at V and 5 bases at J, with 29 bases in the middle. Germline CDR1 is SGHTA and CDR2 is FQGTGA. The CDR3 bases are TGTGCCAGCAGCTTAAACCCCTACACAGGGAAAATAGGTGATAGAACCGGGGAGCTGTTTTTT. Protein: CASSLNPYTGKIGDRTGELFF.

The gene calls are TRBV5-5 and TRBJ2-5, with 8 bases matching TRBD1. V was clipped by 4 bases and J by 4 bases; unmatched bases: 6. Germline V gene lookup returns CDR1 SGHKS and CDR2 YYEKEE (reference sequence). The CDR3 covers 14 residues. The CDR3 here is CASSLQGAGETQYF. The CDR3 nucleotides read TGTGCCAGCAGCCTGCAGGGGGCCGGAGAGACCCAGTACTTC. Combining the CDR3 with reference TRBV5-5 and TRBJ2-5 gives the whole variable domain DAGVTQSPTHLIKTRGQQVTLRCSPISGHKSVSWYQQVLGQGPQFIFQYYEKEERGRGNFPDRFSARQFPNYSSELNVNALLLGDSALYLCASSLQGAGETQYFGPGTRLLVL.

This clone has a handful of counts. The chain employs TRBV28 and TRBJ2-7; D is possibly TRBD1 (6 bases). This CDR3 spans 14 amino acids. From germline, CDR1 is MDHEN and CDR2 SYDVKM. The V end lost 8 bases, the J end lost 3 bases, and 17 bases lay between the germline ends. The CDR3 region is CASGIGQYFYEQYF. CDR3 sequence (DNA): TGTGCCAGCGGTATTGGACAGTACTTCTACGAGCAGTACTTC.

V usage is TRBV21-1 and J usage is TRBJ2-2; the D call TRBD1 from the table was never checked on the DNA. TRBV21-1 is labeled a pseudogene. The CDR3 sequence is 17 residues long. The CDR3 coding sequence is TGTGCCAGCAGCAAAGACACCAAGACAGGGAAAGACGGGGAGCTGTTTTTT. This sequence encodes CASSKDTKTGKDGELFF.

This clone was observed once. The chain has TRBV10-3 and TRBJ2-1; 8 bases align to TRBD2. V was clipped by 4 bases and J by 5 bases; unmatched bases: 7. The CDR3 is 15 amino acids. Germline loops: CDR1 ENHRY, CDR2 SYGVKD. This CDR3 reads CAISGIAGTHNEQFF. The CDR3 region has the DNA TGTGCCATCAGTGGGATAGCGGGGACCCACAATGAGCAGTTCTTC.

This sequence joins TRBV5-4 and TRBJ2-3; D may be TRBD2 (6 bases). In germline, CDR1 is SGHNT, CDR2 YYREEE (reference sequence). The CDR3 loop spans 15 amino acids. Trimming left V 6 bases short and J 0 bases short, with 14 bases between. CDR3 sequence reads: CASIPQGGSTDTQYF. CDR3 DNA: TGTGCCAGCATCCCGCAGGGAGGCAGCACAGATACGCAGTATTTT.

This clone was observed a few times. The V call is TRBV7-6, the J call TRBJ2-1, with no clear D. CDR1 and CDR2 (germline): SGHVS, FNYEAQ. V gave up 1 base and J gave up 8 bases, with 15 bases separating them. The CDR3 extends over 15 amino acids. The CDR3 sequence is CASSLVRLGLHEQFF. CDR3 coding DNA: TGTGCCAGCAGCTTAGTAAGGCTAGGTCTGCATGAGCAGTTCTTC.

The chain links TRBV28 to TRBJ2-7, with 11 bases identical to TRBD2. Germline CDR1 and CDR2: MDHEN and SYDVKM. This CDR3 spans 17 amino acids. With V trimmed by 6 bases and J by 2 bases, 12 bases remained unmatched. The CDR3 coding sequence is TGTGCCAGCAGCCCCTCGGGACTAGCGGCGTACACCTACGAGCAGTACTTC. It translates to CASSPSGLAAYTYEQYF.

The chain combines TRBV4-1 with TRBJ2-5; TRBD2 agrees at 10 bases. The CDR3 is 17 residues long. V lost 0 bases and J lost 4; bases outside the gene matches: 8. Germline loops: CDR1 MGHRA, CDR2 YSYEKL. The CDR3 DNA follows: TGCGCCAGCAGCCAAGATAGCCTAGCGGGAGTCGGAGAGACCCAGTACTTC. Amino acid sequence: CASSQDSLAGVGETQYF.

V usage is TRBV7-2 and J usage is TRBJ2-1; 9 bases line up with TRBD2. Germline CDR1 and CDR2: SGHTA and FQGNSA. The V and J ends lost 6 bases and 14 bases, in that order; junction bases with no gene match: 8. CDR3 length: 12 amino acids. CDR3 DNA: TGTGCCAGCAGTCCCCGGACTAGCGATGAGTTCTTC. Protein product: CASSPRTSDEFF. The whole variable domain, filled in from reference TRBV7-2 and TRBJ2-1, reads GAGVSQSPSNKVTEKGKDVELRCDPISGHTALYWYRQSLGQGLEFLIYFQGNSAPDKSGLPSDRFSAERTGGSVSTLTIQRTQQEDSAVYLCASSPRTSDEFFGPGTRLTVL.

As regards this clone: The sample carries other DNA sequences with the same CDR3. The rearrangement uses TRBV2 and TRBJ2-5; 8 bases match TRBD2. CDR1 SNHLY and CDR2 FYNNEI come from the germline V gene. This CDR3 comprises 13 residues. The V and J ends lost 8 bases and 2 bases, in that order; junction bases with no gene match: 4. CDR3 amino acids: CASLAGAQETQYF. CDR3 DNA: TGTGCCAGCCTAGCGGGCGCTCAAGAGACCCAGTACTTC.

The rearrangement joins TRBV27 to TRBJ1-2; the D is unclear. CDR1 and CDR2 from the germline V gene are MNHEY and SMNVEV (reference sequence). The CDR3 has 15 amino acids. V shed 0 bases and J shed 4 bases, with 12 bases lying between them. The CDR3 DNA is TGTGCCAGCAGTTTATCGGTCGGCAGGCCCTATGGCTACACCTTC. Protein product: CASSLSVGRPYGYTF.